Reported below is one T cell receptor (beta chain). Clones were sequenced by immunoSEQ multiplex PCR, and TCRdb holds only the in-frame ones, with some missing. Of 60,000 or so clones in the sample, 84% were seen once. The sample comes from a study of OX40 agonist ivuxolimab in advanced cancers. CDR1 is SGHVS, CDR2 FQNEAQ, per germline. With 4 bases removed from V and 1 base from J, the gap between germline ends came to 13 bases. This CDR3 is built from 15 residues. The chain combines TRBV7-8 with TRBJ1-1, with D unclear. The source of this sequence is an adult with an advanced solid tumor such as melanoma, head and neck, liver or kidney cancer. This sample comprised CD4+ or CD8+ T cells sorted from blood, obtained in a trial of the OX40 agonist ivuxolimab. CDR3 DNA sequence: TGTGCCAGCAGCTCGATGGCGGCCGGGAACACTGAAGCTTTCTTT. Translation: CASSSMAAGNTEAFF.